This T cell receptor (beta chain) was identified during a study of blood T cell repertoires in COVID-19. About the study: PBMCs, B-cell-depleted T cells, or T cells provided the cDNA or gDNA that made up the material.

Trimming left V 1 base short and J 2 bases short, with 11 bases between. The germline V gene encodes CDR1 SGHAT and CDR2 FQNNGV. The CDR3 totals 16 residues. The table came from immunoSEQ multiplex PCR; TCRdb's copy has only in-frame clones and leaves some out. The sample lists about 40,000 clones, 70% to 85% occurring once. The sequence derives from a human donor with acute or convalescent COVID-19. The donor label of this sample is uncertain. The chain couples TRBV11-2 to TRBJ2-2; possibly TRBD2 for D (6 bases). The sample was peripheral blood. DNA of the CDR3: TGTGCCAGCAGCTTAGGAGGTAGCGGAAACACCGGGGAGCTGTTTTTT. This gives the protein CASSLGGSGNTGELFF.